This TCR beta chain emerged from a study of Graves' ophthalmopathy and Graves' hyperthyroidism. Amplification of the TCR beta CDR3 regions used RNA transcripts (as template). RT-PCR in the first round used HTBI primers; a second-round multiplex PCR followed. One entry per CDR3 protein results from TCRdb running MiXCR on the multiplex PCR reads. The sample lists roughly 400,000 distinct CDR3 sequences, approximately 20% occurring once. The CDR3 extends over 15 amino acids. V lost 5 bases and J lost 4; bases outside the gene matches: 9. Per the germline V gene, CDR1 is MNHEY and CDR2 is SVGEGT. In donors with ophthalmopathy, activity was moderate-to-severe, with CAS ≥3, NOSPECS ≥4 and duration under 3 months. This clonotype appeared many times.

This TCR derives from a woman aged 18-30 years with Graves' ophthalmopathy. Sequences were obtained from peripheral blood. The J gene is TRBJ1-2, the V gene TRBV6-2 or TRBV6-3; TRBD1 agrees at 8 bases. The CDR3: CASSPLGQGVYGYTF. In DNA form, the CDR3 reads TGTGCCAGCAGTCCACTTGGACAGGGCGTCTATGGCTACACCTTC.